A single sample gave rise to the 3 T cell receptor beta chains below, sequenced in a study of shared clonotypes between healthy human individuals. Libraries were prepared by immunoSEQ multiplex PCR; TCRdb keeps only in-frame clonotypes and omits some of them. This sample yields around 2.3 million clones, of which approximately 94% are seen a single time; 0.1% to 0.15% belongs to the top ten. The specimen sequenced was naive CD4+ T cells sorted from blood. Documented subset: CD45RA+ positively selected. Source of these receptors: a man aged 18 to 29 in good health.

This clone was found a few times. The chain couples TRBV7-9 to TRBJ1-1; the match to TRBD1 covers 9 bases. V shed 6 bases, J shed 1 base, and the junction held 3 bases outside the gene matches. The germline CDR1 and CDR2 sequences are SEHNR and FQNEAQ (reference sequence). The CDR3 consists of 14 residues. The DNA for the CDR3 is TGTGCCAGCAGGGACAGGGGCAGGAACACTGAAGCTTTCTTT. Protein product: CASRDRGRNTEAFF.

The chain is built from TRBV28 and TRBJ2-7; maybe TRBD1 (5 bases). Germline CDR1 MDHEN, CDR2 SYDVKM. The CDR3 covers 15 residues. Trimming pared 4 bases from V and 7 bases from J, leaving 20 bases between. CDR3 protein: CASSSNLRRVEEQYF. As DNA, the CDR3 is TGTGCCAGCAGTTCGAATCTACGCAGGGTTGAGGAGCAGTACTTC. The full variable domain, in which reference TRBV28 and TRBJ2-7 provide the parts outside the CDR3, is DVKVTQSSRYLVKRTGEKVFLECVQDMDHENMFWYRQDPGLGLRLIYFSYDVKMKEKGDIPEGYSVSREKKERFSLILESASTNQTSMYLCASSSNLRRVEEQYFGPGTRLTVT.

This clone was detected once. CDR3 region: CASSGWDRGNSNYGYTF. The CDR3 DNA reads as TGTGCCAGCAGCGGATGGGACAGGGGAAACAGTAACTATGGCTACACCTTC. The genes are TRBV7-2 and TRBJ1-2; 10 nucleotides align to TRBD1. The V gene end was trimmed by 5 bases and the J gene end by 1 base; junction bases not matched to a gene: 10. The germline gives CDR1 SGHTA, CDR2 FQGNSA. This CDR3 is 17 amino acids long.